This T cell receptor (beta chain) was captured by sequencing in a study of tumor and adjacent non-tumor tissue in lung cancer. Study-wide context: Some 4.2 million productive TCRbeta reads were obtained per sample on average. The study's findings and limits: In normal lung, the top 100 clones were significantly more dominant than in tumor. Significantly higher TCR diversity was found in tumor than normal lung.

Concerning this clonotype: Its antigen is unidentified.

A modified ARM-PCR protocol with three rounds of nested PCR amplified TCRbeta. TCRdb processed the multiplex PCR reads anew with MiXCR; each CDR3 protein has one entry. The table has tens of thousands of distinct CDR3 sequences, roughly 56% seen once. This CDR3 is 14 amino acids long. Germline V CDR1 and CDR2: MNHEY, SMNVEV (reference sequence). V lost 7 bases to trimming and J lost 4 bases; unmatched junction nucleotides: 8. RNA was extracted from bulk tissue without any cell sorting. Chemotherapy-naive patients with new lung cancer underwent thoracic surgery in China, August–late 2014. The clonotype comes from a man aged 45-65 years with non-small cell lung cancer. Sample: lung tumor tissue. This chain uses TRBV27 with TRBJ2-7; TRBD1 agrees at 9 bases. The CDR3 DNA follows: TGTGCCAGCACGGGACAGGGAAGCAGGTACGAGCAGTACTTC. Its protein is CASTGQGSRYEQYF.